One sample yielded the 2 T cell receptor beta chains listed below, sequenced in a study of blood T cells in healthy people across ages. Primers used in a second PCR of about 6 to 11 cycles were a sample-barcoded 5' primer and a J-beta primer mix. TCRdb redid the calling of the 5' RACE reads with MiXCR, one entry per CDR3 protein. The table has some 760,000 distinct CDR3 sequences, roughly 25% seen once. Separately, the same data were catalogued under a study of T cells of mothers and their children.

Material: blood. These receptors came from a boy aged 5 to 17 in good health.

The CDR3: CASRSDRASYEQYF. For the CDR3, the DNA is TGTGCCAGCAGGTCGGACAGGGCCTCCTACGAGCAGTACTTC. The chain joins TRBV12-3 or TRBV12-4 to TRBJ2-7; TRBD1 matches 8 bases. The J segment lost 0 bases and the V segment lost 6 bases, leaving 4 bases of the junction unmatched. The CDR3 has 14 residues.

The chain recombines TRBV12-3 or TRBV12-4 with TRBJ1-2; D not certain. V shed 5 bases and J shed 13 bases, with 8 bases lying between them. This CDR3 spans 9 amino acids. CDR3 in amino acids: CASSPPSTF. CDR3 sequence (DNA): TGTGCCAGCAGTCCCCCGTCCACCTTC.